The following is a T cell receptor (beta chain) sequence with its context. There is no known antigen for this receptor. Base qualities are missing; no much larger clone stands one base away. The data were taken from a study of T cells after yellow fever vaccination (dated by TCRdb to the late 2010s). With respect to the entire study: Libraries from fractions with low cell numbers were prepared with the SMART-Seq v4 Ultra Low Input RNA kit. Blood samples were taken at several timepoints before and after primary and secondary immunization, and bulk PBMC replicates and cell subsets were isolated. Two healthy male donors, one aged 18 to 30 and one aged 30 to 39 years, were included in the cohort. To follow T-cell clones before and after both primary and booster YFV17D yellow fever vaccination, bulk TCR alpha and beta repertoires underwent longitudinal sequencing. Paper-wide results and their limitations: Most clones expanded after primary vaccination were re-detected after the booster (around 96% of CD4 and 80% to 90% of CD8), suggesting broad memory maintenance. Because abundant contaminating clonotypes from the bulk population could be contained in FACS-sorted repertoires, computational filtering was required. Compared with the primary T-cell response, the secondary T-cell response was weaker but faster, peaking on day 5 rather than day 15. A small share of clonotypes was detected in both CD4 and CD8 compartments, with the overlap likely arising from convergent recombination. Because the study included only a couple of donors, the extent to which the findings can be generalized is limited.

These reads were obtained on an Illumina NovaSeq 6000. TCR cDNA was synthesized by 5'RACE template switching, through which a universal primer site and unique molecular identifiers were introduced. cDNA synthesis was primed from both the TCR alpha and TCR beta constant segments. Two PCR steps were used to amplify libraries, with sample barcodes and sequencing adapters being added in the second step. Sequencing of libraries was performed on Illumina HiSeq 2500 (2x100 bp) or NovaSeq (2x150 bp). The paper's data handling went like this. MIGEC was used to demultiplex reads and collapse the reads into UMI consensus sequences, and MiXCR was used for V(D)J alignment. Clonotypes responding to the vaccine were identified with edgeR on replicate PBMC samples, with the criteria of FDR below 0.01 and a log2 fold change above 5 up to day 15. Each bulk clonotype was labeled CD4 or CD8 based on which sequenced repertoire, CD4 or CD8, contained the clonotype at higher abundance. TCRdb trimmed the raw reads at Q25, called clones with MiXCR and kept productive beta chains. One record per CDR3 amino acid sequence lists the most common genes and DNA. V and J calls and clone size were set by TCRdb, not the authors. The sample has about 300,000 distinct CDR3 sequences on record, around 8.6% of them singletons. 3% to 3.5% of the sample rests with the top ten.

Clipping removes 4 bases from V and 4 bases from J, with 5 as the unmatched junction base count. The CDR3 measures 14 amino acids from cysteine to phenylalanine. Only the CDR3 region is kept as DNA, spanning 42 bases read in frame from base 1. Per the publication, the treatment or condition label means: live attenuated yellow fever vaccine strain. PBMCs were isolated from peripheral blood using a standard Ficoll-Paque protocol. CD4 and CD8 T-cell fractions were isolated with Dynabeads CD4 and CD8 positive selection kits. RNA was extracted with TriZol from bulk PBMCs, CD4 and CD8 fractions, and dextramer-positive and dextramer-negative fractions.

The chain is made from TRBV12-3 or TRBV12-4 and TRBJ2-7; TRBD1 fits 9 bases in the junction. This sequence was found in a man between 18 and 35 years old who received the YFV17D yellow fever vaccine. The sequenced sample was CD4+ T cells sorted from PBMCs, obtained 5 days after the yellow fever booster vaccination. The CDR3 protein: CASSSSGTGYEQYF. The DNA sequence is TGTGCCAGCAGTTCCTCCGGGACAGGGTACGAGCAGTACTTC.